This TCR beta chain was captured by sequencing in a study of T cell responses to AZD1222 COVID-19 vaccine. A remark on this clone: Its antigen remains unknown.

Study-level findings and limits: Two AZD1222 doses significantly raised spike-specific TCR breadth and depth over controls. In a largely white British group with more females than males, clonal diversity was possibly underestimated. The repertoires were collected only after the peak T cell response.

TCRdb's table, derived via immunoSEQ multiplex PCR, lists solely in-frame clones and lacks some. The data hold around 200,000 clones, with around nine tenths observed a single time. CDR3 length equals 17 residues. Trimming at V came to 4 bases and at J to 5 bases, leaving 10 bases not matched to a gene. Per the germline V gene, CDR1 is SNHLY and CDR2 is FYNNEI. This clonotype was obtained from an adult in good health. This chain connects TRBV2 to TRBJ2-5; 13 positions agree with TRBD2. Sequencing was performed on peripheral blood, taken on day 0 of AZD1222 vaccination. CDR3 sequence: CASSGPTSGRAGETQYF. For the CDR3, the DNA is TGTGCCAGCAGTGGTCCTACTAGCGGGAGGGCCGGGGAGACCCAGTACTTC.